The next 19 T cell receptor beta chains were all read from a single sample in a study of blood T cells in healthy people across ages (dated by TCRdb to the mid-2010s). Libraries were constructed by 5' RACE. The sequencer listed for this sample is Illumina HiSeq 2500. A second about 6 to 11 cycle PCR used a sample-barcoded 5' primer and a J-beta primer mix. TCRdb handled the public reads itself, with Q25 trimming in fastp and clone calling in MiXCR, and kept productive beta chains. Each CDR3 protein gets just one entry, which takes the most common genes and DNA from the rows behind it. The sample yields 600,000 or so distinct CDR3 sequences; 45% to 55% were counted once. Approximately 25% of the sample belongs to the ten largest clones. Specimen: blood. The receptor source for this set is a man older than 75 in good health.

The CDR3 DNA follows: TGTGCCAGCAGCTGGGACGCCTACTCTGGGGCCAACGTCCTGACTTTC. Translated, it gives CASSWDAYSGANVLTF. This chain links TRBV7-3 with TRBJ2-6; D possibly uses TRBD1 or TRBD2 (5 bases each). This CDR3 has 16 amino acids. Looked up from germline, CDR1 is SGHTA and CDR2 is FQGTGA. The V end was cut by 4 bases, the J end by 0 bases, with 10 bases between.

The V and J genes are TRBV12-3 or TRBV12-4 and TRBJ2-1, with TRBD2 identical over 7 bases. V gave up 2 bases and J gave up 3 bases; unmatched junction bases: 4. This CDR3 spans 15 amino acids. This CDR3 reads CASSLNQRGYNEQFF. The CDR3 DNA is TGTGCCAGCAGTTTAAATCAGCGGGGCTACAATGAGCAGTTCTTC.

The chain uses TRBV7-9 and TRBJ1-1; 9 bases are a match to TRBD1. CDR3 length equals 15 residues. CDR1 and CDR2 from the germline V gene are SEHNR and FQNEAQ (reference sequence). The J segment lost 3 bases and the V segment lost 4 bases, leaving 6 bases of the junction unmatched. This CDR3 reads CASSSRNRGHTEAFF. DNA for the CDR3: TGTGCCAGCAGCTCCAGGAACAGGGGGCACACTGAAGCTTTCTTT.

The chain recombines TRBV4-1 with TRBJ2-3; 7 positions agree with TRBD1. Germline values: CDR1 MGHRA, CDR2 YSYEKL. The J segment lost 2 bases and the V segment lost 1 base, leaving 6 bases of the junction unmatched. The CDR3 is 16 residues long. The CDR3 bases are TGCGCCAGCAGCCAAGCAGGGACAGCAACCACAGATACGCAGTATTTT. Amino acids: CASSQAGTATTDTQYF.

The chain links TRBV5-1 to TRBJ1-1, with no clear D. The CDR3 has 14 amino acids. In germline, CDR1 is SGHRS, CDR2 YFSETQ. V shed 2 bases and J shed 1 base, with 9 bases lying between them. The CDR3 protein is CASSFSAENTEAFF. The CDR3, as DNA: TGCGCCAGCAGCTTTTCGGCCGAGAACACTGAAGCTTTCTTT.

V gene TRBV20-1 combines with J gene TRBJ2-4, with D perhaps matching TRBD2 (5 bases). TRBJ2-5 matches the DNA end more closely, so the J call is doubtful. Germline V gives CDR1 DFQATT, CDR2 SNEGSKA (reference sequence). The CDR3 consists of 12 residues. The CDR3 loop reads CSARRRVQTQYF. The CDR3 DNA reads TGCAGTGCTAGGAGGCGGGTGCAGACCCAGTACTTC.

In its sample, this clonotype was seen a few times. The chain couples TRBV29-1 to TRBJ2-1, with 10 bases lining up with TRBD2. The V segment lost 4 bases and the J segment 7 bases; nucleotides outside the gene matches: 7. The CDR3 runs to 14 residues. Germline values: CDR1 SQVTM, CDR2 ANQGSEA. The CDR3 sequence: CSVAGLAGVNEQFF. CDR3 nucleotide sequence: TGCAGCGTTGCAGGTCTAGCGGGAGTTAATGAGCAGTTCTTC.

In nucleotides, the CDR3 is TGTGCCAGCAGCTTAGCAAGTGGGTATGGCCAAGAGACCCAGTACTTC. Protein sequence: CASSLASGYGQETQYF. The chain joins TRBV7-2 to TRBJ2-5; D remains ambiguous. CDR1 is SGHTA and CDR2 is FQGNSA in the germline V gene. The CDR3 sequence is 16 residues long. With 0 bases removed from V and 1 base from J, the gap between germline ends came to 12 bases.

The chain carries TRBV20-1 and TRBJ2-1, with 9 bases matching TRBD1. J gave up 10 bases and V 6 bases, and 10 bases lay outside the gene matches. The CDR3 loop spans 13 amino acids. Per the germline V gene, CDR1 is DFQATT and CDR2 is SNEGSKA (reference sequence). CDR3 DNA: TGCAGTGCCTCCGGGACAGGGAGTTACGAGCAGTTCTTC. Its translation is CSASGTGSYEQFF.

This clonotype was seen many times. The J gene is TRBJ2-7, the V gene TRBV6-5, with TRBD1 matching over 8 bases. V trimming: 2 bases; J trimming: 7 bases; junction bases outside the gene matches: 10. Germline CDR1 reads MNHEY; CDR2 reads SVGAGI. CDR3 length: 15 residues. In DNA form, the CDR3 reads TGTGCCAGCAGTTACACCTACAGGGGGTCCTGGGAGCAGTACTTC. This translates into CASSYTYRGSWEQYF.

This clonotype was counted ten times or more. V usage is TRBV7-3 and J usage is TRBJ2-5; TRBD1 is a possible D gene (5 bases). Germline lookup yields CDR1 SGHTA and CDR2 FQGTGA. V lost 6 bases to trimming and J lost 4 bases, with 15 bases between them. The CDR3 extends over 14 amino acids. CDR3 bases: TGTGCCAGCAGTTTATCCGGGCAGGGAGAGACCCAGTACTTC. This encodes CASSLSGQGETQYF.

This clonotype turned up a few times. The chain recombines TRBV7-2 with TRBJ1-1, with D unresolved. Germline lookup yields CDR1 SGHTA and CDR2 FQGNSA. This CDR3 region has 12 residues. Trimming left V 6 bases short and J 11 bases short, with 16 bases between. CDR3 amino acids: CASSWLTGTAFF. The CDR3 DNA follows: TGTGCCAGCAGTTGGCTGACGGGCACGGCTTTCTTT.

This clonotype turned up a few times. The rearrangement joins TRBV27 to TRBJ1-2; TRBD1 agrees at 7 bases. From germline, CDR1 is MNHEY and CDR2 SMNVEV (reference sequence). The CDR3 has 15 amino acids. With V trimmed by 5 bases and J by 4 bases, 10 bases remained unmatched. CDR3 nucleotides: TGTGCCAGCAGTGAACAGGGGAGGCTAGGCTATGGCTACACCTTC. Its translation is CASSEQGRLGYGYTF.

Notes on this clonotype: This may stem from a read error, because a much larger clone lies one nucleotide away. The rearrangement uses TRBV27 and TRBJ1-6; 11 nucleotides agree with TRBD1. Germline V gene data show CDR1 as MNHEY and CDR2 as SMNVEV (reference sequence). The CDR3 loop spans 15 amino acids. The CDR3: CANSPRDRGNSPLHF. CDR3 bases: TGTGCCAACAGTCCCCGGGACAGGGGGAATTCACCCCTCCACTTT.

Regarding this clonotype: At one end, the junction sequence differs from germline, possibly due to a read error. The rearrangement uses TRBV6-5 and TRBJ2-5; D is uncertain. The CDR3 consists of 15 residues. From germline, CDR1 is MNHEY and CDR2 SVGAGI. Written as DNA, the CDR3 is TGTACCAGCAGTCCCCTCAGCGAGGCCGGAGAGACCCAGTACTTC. It yields the protein CTSSPLSEAGETQYF.

The rearrangement links TRBV27 to TRBJ1-2, with a weak D call TRBD1 (5 bases). The germline V gene has CDR1 MNHEY and CDR2 SMNVEV (reference sequence). V lost 3 bases to trimming and J lost 6 bases, with 14 bases between them. The CDR3 is 14 amino acids. The CDR3 region has the DNA TGTGCCAGCAGTTTCTGGCAGGGAGGTCATGGCTACACCTTC. Translating gives CASSFWQGGHGYTF.

This clonotype was counted between two and nine times. The chain links TRBV2 to TRBJ2-6, with D tentatively TRBD2 (5 bases). Deletions cut 3 bases from V and 3 bases from J, with 6 bases between. This CDR3 contains 14 residues. Germline-derived CDR1 and CDR2 are SNHLY and FYNNEI. The CDR3 protein is CASSDAGGANVLTF. CDR3 coding DNA: TGTGCCAGCAGTGACGCGGGTGGGGCCAACGTCCTGACTTTC.

This clonotype showed up just a few times. The chain employs TRBV28 and TRBJ2-7, with 12 bases identical to TRBD2. The CDR3 is 16 amino acids. The junction had 12 bases not matched to a gene; V was cut back by 6 bases and J by 6 bases. The germline CDR1 and CDR2 sequences are MDHEN and SYDVKM. The CDR3 here is CASSSPLGTSGSEQYF. CDR3 coding DNA: TGTGCCAGCAGCTCCCCCCTCGGGACTAGCGGGTCCGAGCAGTACTTC.

This clonotype was recorded a few times. V usage is TRBV21-1 and J usage is TRBJ2-1; TRBD2, the D gene given by the table, was not confirmed from the DNA. TRBV21-1 represents a pseudogene. The CDR3 covers 19 residues. CDR3 sequence (DNA): TGTGCCAGCAGCCCTCTCGGCCTAGCGGGTGGATGTACCTACAATGAGCAGTTCTTC. This encodes CASSPLGLAGGCTYNEQFF.